This TCR beta chain was captured by sequencing in a study of blood T cell repertoires in COVID-19. Background on the study: Acute and convalescent COVID-19 specimens originated in the United States, Italy and Spain. The cDNA or gDNA used as material had been derived from T cells, B-cell-depleted T cells, or PBMCs.

Study processing details: Estimation of nucleated cell counts was performed using reference gene primer amplification. TCRdb's table, derived via immunoSEQ multiplex PCR, lists solely in-frame clones and lacks some. That table supplies the V and J calls and clone size; D and trimming were determined from the DNA. This sample has under 100,000 clones, with around 90% found just once. Germline CDR1 is LGHDT and CDR2 is YNNKEL (reference sequence). Trimming cost V 5 bases and J 8 bases; bases outside gene matches: 5. This CDR3 region has 13 residues. The chain has TRBV3-1 (or the pseudogene TRBV3-2) and TRBJ2-1; 8 positions agree with TRBD1. This sequence originates from a man younger than 45 with acute or convalescent COVID-19. Material: peripheral blood. CDR3 protein: CASSATGVDEQFF. The CDR3 coding sequence is TGTGCCAGCAGCGCGACAGGGGTCGATGAGCAGTTCTTC.